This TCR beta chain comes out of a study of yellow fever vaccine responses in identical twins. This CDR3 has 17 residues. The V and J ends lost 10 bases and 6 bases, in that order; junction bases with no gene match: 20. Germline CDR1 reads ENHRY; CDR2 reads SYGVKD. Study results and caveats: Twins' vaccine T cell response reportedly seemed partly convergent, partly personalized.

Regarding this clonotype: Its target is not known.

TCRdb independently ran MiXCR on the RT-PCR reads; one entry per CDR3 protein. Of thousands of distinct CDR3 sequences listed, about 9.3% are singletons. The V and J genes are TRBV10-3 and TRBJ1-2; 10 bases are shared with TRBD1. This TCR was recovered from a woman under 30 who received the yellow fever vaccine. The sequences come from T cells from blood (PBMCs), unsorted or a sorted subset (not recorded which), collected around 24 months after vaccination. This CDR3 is CATAKRGPGQGFDGYTF. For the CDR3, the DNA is TGTGCCACCGCCAAAAGAGGACCGGGACAGGGGTTTGATGGCTACACCTTC.